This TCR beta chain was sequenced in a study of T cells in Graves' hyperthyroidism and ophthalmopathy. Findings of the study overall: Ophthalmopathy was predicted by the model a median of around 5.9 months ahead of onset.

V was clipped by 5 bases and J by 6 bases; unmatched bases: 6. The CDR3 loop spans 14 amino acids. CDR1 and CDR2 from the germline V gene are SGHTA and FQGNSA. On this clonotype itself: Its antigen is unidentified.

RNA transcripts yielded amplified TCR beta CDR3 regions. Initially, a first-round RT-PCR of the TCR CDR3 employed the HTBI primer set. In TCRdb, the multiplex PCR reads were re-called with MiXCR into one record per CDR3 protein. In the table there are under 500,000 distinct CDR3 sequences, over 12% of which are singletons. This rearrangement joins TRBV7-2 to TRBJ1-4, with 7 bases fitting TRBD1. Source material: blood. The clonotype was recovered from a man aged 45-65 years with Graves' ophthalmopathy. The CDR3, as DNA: TGTGCCAGCAGCCCACAGGGGTTTTATGAAAAACTGTTTTTT. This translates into CASSPQGFYEKLFF.